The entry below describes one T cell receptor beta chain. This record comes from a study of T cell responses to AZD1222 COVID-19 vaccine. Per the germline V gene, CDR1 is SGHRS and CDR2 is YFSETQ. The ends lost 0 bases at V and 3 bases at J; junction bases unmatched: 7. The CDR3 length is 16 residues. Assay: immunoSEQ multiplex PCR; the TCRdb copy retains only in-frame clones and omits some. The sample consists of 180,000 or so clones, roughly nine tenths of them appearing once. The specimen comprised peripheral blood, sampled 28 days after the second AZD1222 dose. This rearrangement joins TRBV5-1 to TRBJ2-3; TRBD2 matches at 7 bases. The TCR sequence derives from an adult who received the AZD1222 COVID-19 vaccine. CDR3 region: CASSLGGSQRTDTQYF. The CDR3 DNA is TGCGCCAGCAGCTTGGGCGGGAGTCAGCGGACAGATACGCAGTATTTT.